This TCR beta chain was documented in a study of cytomegalovirus exposure and HLA in healthy donors. The study's findings and limits: Reported results showed that the classifier diagnosed cytomegalovirus status with high specificity and sensitivity.

Regarding this clone: The antigen is not known.

The study ran its PCR with 60 Vbeta and 13 Jbeta primers. Produced via immunoSEQ multiplex PCR; TCRdb's table is partial and in-frame only. The repertoire consists of approximately 96,000 clones, with approximately 79% occurring once and the leading ten covering approximately 2%. Sequencing used PBMCs. The TCR originated in a male donor in good health and CMV-seronegative.

The CDR3 is CASSRGGTRLSEQYF. In DNA form, the CDR3 reads TGTGCCAGCAGCCGCGGCGGGACTAGACTCTCCGAGCAGTACTTC. The V call is TRBV7-2, the J call TRBJ2-7; 8 bases line up with TRBD2. Germline loops: CDR1 SGHTA, CDR2 FQGNSA. This CDR3 has 15 residues. V shed 5 bases, J shed 6 bases, and the junction held 12 bases outside the gene matches.